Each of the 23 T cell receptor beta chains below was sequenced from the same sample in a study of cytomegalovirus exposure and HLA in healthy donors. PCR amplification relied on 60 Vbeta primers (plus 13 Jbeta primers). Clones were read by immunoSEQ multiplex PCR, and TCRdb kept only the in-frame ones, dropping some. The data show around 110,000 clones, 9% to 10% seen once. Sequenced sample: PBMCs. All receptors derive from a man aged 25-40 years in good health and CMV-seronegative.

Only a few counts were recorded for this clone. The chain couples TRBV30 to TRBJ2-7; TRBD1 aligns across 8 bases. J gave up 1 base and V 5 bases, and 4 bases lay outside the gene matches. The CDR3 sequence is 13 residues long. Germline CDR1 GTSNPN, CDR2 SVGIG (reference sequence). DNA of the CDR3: TGTGCCTGGTCAAGACAGGGGTCCTACGAGCAGTACTTC. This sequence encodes CAWSRQGSYEQYF.

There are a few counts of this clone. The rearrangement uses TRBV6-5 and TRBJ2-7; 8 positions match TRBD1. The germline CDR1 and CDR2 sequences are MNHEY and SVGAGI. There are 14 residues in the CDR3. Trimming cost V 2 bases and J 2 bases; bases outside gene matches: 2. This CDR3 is CASSYGTGTYEQYF. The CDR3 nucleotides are TGTGCCAGCAGTTACGGGACAGGAACCTACGAGCAGTACTTC.

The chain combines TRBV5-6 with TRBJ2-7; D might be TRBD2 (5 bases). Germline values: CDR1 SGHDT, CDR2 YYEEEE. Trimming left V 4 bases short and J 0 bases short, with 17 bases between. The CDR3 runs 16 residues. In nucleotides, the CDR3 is TGTGCCAGCAGCCCGACGAGCGGAAGGATCTCCTACGAGCAGTACTTC. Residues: CASSPTSGRISYEQYF.

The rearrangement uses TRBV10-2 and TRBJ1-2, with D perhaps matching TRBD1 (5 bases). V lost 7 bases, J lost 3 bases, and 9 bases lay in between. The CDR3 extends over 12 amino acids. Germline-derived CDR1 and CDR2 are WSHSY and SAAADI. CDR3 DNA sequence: TGCGCCAGCAAGGGCAGGGACTATGGCTACACCTTC. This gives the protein CASKGRDYGYTF.

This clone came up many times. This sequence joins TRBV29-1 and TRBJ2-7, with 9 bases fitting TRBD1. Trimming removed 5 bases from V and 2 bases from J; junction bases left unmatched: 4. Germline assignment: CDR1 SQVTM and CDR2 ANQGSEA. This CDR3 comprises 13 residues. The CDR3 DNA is TGCAGCGTTATACAGGGGGCCGCCTACGAGCAGTACTTC. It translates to CSVIQGAAYEQYF.

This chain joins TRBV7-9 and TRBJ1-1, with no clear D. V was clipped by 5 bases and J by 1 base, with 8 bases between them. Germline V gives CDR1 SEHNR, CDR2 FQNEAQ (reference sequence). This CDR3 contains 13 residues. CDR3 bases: TGTGCCAGCAGCGGTACACGGAACACTGAAGCTTTCTTT. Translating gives CASSGTRNTEAFF.

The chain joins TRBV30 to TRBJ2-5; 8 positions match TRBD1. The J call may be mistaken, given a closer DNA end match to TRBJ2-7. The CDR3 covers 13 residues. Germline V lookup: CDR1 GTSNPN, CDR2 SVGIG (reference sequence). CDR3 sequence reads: CAWSPQGVYEQYF. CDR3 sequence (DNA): TGTGCCTGGAGTCCACAGGGGGTCTACGAGCAGTACTTC.

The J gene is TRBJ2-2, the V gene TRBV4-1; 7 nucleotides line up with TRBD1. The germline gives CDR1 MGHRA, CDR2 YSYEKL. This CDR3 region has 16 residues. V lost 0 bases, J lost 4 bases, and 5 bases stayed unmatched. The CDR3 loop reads CASSQDLRGTTGELFF. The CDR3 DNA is TGCGCCAGCAGCCAAGATCTCAGGGGGACCACCGGGGAGCTGTTTTTT.

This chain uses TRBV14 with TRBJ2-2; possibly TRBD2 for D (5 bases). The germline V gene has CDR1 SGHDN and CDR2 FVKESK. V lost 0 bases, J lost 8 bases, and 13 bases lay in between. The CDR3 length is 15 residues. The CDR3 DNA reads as TGTGCCAGCAGCCAAGATTTCGGGATTCGGGGGGAGCTGTTTTTT. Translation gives CASSQDFGIRGELFF.

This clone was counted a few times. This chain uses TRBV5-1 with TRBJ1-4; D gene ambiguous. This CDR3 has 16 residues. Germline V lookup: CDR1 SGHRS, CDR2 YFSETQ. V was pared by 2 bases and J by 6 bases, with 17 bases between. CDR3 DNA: TGCGCCAGCAGCTTCGACTACCTTCTACCCGATGAAAAACTGTTTTTT. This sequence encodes CASSFDYLLPDEKLFF.

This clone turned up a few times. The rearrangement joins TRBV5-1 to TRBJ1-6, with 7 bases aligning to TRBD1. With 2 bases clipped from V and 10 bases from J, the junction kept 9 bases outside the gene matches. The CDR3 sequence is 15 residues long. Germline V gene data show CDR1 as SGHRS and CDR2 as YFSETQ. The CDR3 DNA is TGCGCCAGCAGCTTAAGTGGACAGGATCGGTCACCCCTCCACTTT. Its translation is CASSLSGQDRSPLHF. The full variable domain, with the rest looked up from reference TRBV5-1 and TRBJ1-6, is KAGVTQTPRYLIKTRGQQVTLSCSPISGHRSVSWYQQTPGQGLQFLFEYFSETQRNKGNFPGRFSGRQFSNSRSEMNVSTLELGDSALYLCASSLSGQDRSPLHFGNGTRLTVT.

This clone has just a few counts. The DNA for the CDR3 is TGTGCCAGCAGTTACTTGGTTCGGGATGAGCAGTTCTTC. Translation gives CASSYLVRDEQFF. The chain recombines TRBV6-5 with TRBJ2-1, with unresolved D. V was shortened by 1 base and J by 8 bases, with 9 bases between the two germline ends. CDR1 and CDR2 from the germline V gene are MNHEY and SVGAGI. The CDR3 extends over 13 amino acids.

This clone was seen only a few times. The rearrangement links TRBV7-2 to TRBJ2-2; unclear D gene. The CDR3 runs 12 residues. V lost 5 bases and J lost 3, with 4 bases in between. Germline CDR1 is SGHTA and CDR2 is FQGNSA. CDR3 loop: CASSQYTGELFF. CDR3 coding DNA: TGTGCCAGCAGCCAATACACCGGGGAGCTGTTTTTT.

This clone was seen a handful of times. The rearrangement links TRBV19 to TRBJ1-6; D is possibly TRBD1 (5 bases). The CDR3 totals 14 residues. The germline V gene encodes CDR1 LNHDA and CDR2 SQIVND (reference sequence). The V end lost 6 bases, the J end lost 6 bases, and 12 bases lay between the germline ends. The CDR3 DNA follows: TGTGCCAGTAGAGAGGACGGGGGTAATTCACCCCTCCACTTT. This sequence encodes CASREDGGNSPLHF.

DNA of the CDR3: TGTGCCAGCAGCTTATGGGGGGGCACAGATACGCAGTATTTT. Protein sequence: CASSLWGGTDTQYF. The rearrangement uses TRBV7-8 and TRBJ2-3; the D gene is possibly TRBD2 (6 bases). Germline CDR1 and CDR2: SGHVS and FQNEAQ. V was pared by 2 bases and J by 1 base, with 7 bases between. The CDR3 consists of 14 residues.

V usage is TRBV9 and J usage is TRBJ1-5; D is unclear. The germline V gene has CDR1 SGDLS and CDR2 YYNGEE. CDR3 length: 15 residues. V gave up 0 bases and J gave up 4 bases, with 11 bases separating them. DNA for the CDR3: TGTGCCAGCAGCGTAGATCCCGGCGGAAATCAGCCCCAGCATTTT. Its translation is CASSVDPGGNQPQHF.

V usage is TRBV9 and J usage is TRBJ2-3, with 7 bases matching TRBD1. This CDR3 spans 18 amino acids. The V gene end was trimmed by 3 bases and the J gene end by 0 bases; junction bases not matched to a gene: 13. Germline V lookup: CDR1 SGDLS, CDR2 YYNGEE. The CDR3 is CASSAPGQPSSSTDTQYF. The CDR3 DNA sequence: TGTGCCAGCAGCGCCCCGGGACAGCCGTCCTCTAGCACAGATACGCAGTATTTT.

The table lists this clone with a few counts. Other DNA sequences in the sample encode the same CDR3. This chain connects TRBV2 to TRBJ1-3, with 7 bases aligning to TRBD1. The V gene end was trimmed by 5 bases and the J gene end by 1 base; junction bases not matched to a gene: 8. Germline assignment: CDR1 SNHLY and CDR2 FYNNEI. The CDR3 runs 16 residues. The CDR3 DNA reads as TGTGCCAGCAGTAACCGGGACAGTATTTCTGGAAACACCATATATTTT. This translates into CASSNRDSISGNTIYF.

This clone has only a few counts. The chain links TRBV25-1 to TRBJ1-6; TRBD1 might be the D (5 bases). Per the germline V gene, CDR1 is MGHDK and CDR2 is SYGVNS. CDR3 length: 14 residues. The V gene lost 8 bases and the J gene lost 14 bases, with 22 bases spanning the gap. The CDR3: CASRGGGYGATLHF. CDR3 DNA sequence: TGTGCCAGCCGAGGCGGGGGGTACGGGGCCACCCTCCACTTT.

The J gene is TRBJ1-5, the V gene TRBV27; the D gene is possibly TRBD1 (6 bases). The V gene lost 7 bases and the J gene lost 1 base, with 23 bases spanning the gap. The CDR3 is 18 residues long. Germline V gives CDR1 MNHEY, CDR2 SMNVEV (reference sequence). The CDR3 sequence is CASKGLWGGLESNQPQHF. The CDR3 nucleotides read TGTGCCAGCAAGGGCCTTTGGGGGGGGCTGGAGAGCAATCAGCCCCAGCATTTT.

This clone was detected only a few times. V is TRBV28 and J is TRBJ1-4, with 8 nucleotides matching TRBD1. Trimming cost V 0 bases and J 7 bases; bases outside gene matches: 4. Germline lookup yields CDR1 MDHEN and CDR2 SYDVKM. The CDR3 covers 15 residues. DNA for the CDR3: TGTGCCAGCAGTTTATGGCAGGGGGCTTTTGAAAAACTGTTTTTT. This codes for CASSLWQGAFEKLFF. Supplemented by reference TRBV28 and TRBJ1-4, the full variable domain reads DVKVTQSSRYLVKRTGEKVFLECVQDMDHENMFWYRQDPGLGLRLIYFSYDVKMKEKGDIPEGYSVSREKKERFSLILESASTNQTSMYLCASSLWQGAFEKLFFGSGTQLSVL.

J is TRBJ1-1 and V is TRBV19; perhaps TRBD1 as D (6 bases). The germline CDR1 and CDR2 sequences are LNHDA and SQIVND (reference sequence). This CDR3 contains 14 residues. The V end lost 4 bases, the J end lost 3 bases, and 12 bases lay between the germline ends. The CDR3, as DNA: TGTGCCAGTAGTACCGGGACACACTACACTGAAGCTTTCTTT. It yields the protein CASSTGTHYTEAFF. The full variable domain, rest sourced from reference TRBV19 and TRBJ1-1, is DGGITQSPKYLFRKEGQNVTLSCEQNLNHDAMYWYRQDPGQGLRLIYYSQIVNDFQKGDIAEGYSVSREKKESFPLTVTSAQKNPTAFYLCASSTGTHYTEAFFGQGTRLTVV.

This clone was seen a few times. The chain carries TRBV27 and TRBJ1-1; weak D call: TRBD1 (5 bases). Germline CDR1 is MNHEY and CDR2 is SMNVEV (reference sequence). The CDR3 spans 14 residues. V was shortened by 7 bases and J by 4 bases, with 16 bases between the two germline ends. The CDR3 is CASTPRWGGTEAFF. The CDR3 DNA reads TGTGCCAGCACCCCTCGGTGGGGCGGCACTGAAGCTTTCTTT.